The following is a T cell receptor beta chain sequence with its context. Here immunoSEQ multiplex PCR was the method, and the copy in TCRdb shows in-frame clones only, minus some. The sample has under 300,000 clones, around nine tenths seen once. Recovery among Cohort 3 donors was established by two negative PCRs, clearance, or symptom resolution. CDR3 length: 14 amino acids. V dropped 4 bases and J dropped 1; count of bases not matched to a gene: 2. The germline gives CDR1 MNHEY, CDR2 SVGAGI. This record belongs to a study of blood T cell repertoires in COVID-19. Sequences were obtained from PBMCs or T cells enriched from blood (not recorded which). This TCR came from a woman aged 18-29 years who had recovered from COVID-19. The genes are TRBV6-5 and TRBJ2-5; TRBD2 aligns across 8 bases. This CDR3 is CASSFLAGQETQYF. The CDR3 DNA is TGTGCCAGCAGTTTCCTAGCGGGCCAAGAGACCCAGTACTTC.